What follows are 11 T cell receptor beta chains derived from one specimen sequenced in a study of regulatory T cells in long-lasting Graves disease. Time point indicated: persistent/refractory GD, antithyroid drugs over 5 years with positive TRAb. With RNA extracted from PBMCs as input, the TCR library was made. In building TCR beta libraries, iRepertoire HTBI primers were used together with Arm-PCR of CDR3 regions. TCRdb reanalysed the multiplex PCR reads using MiXCR and keeps one entry per CDR3 protein. The sample consists of 360,000 or so distinct CDR3 sequences, roughly 24% of them appearing once. The input for sequencing was peripheral blood mononuclear cells (PBMCs), taken when the disease was refractory, from a patient treated with antithyroid drugs. The receptors were gathered from a woman between 40 and 55 years old with Graves disease.

This clonotype was counted only a few times. CDR3 protein: CASSPPGRGEVYEQYF. The DNA for the CDR3 is TGTGCCAGCAGCCCTCCGGGGAGGGGGGAAGTCTACGAGCAGTACTTC. The J gene is TRBJ2-7, the V gene TRBV7-2; D may be TRBD2 (7 bases). The CDR3 runs to 16 residues. Per the germline V gene, CDR1 is SGHTA and CDR2 is FQGNSA. The V gene lost 5 bases and the J gene lost 3 bases, with 20 bases spanning the gap. The variable domain in full, with the rest retrieved from reference TRBV7-2 and TRBJ2-7, is GAGVSQSPSNKVTEKGKDVELRCDPISGHTALYWYRQSLGQGLEFLIYFQGNSAPDKSGLPSDRFSAERTGGSVSTLTIQRTQQEDSAVYLCASSPPGRGEVYEQYFGPGTRLTVT.

The table lists this clonotype with many counts. V is TRBV28 and J is TRBJ2-4; TRBD1 is a possible D gene (5 bases). V lost 3 bases and J lost 2, with 11 bases in between. CDR1 is MDHEN and CDR2 is SYDVKM in the germline V gene. The CDR3 is 15 residues long. The CDR3 bases are TGTGCCAGCAGTTTTGGGGCGGAGCCCAAAAACATTCAGTACTTC. The encoded protein is CASSFGAEPKNIQYF.

Many counts were recorded for this clonotype. This chain links TRBV2 with TRBJ1-5; D is unclear. CDR1 is SNHLY, CDR2 FYNNEI, per germline. V was pared by 4 bases and J by 0 bases, with 10 bases between. The CDR3 is made up of 15 amino acids. The CDR3 nucleotides are TGTGCCAGCAGTGGACAAGATGGTAGCAATCAGCCCCAGCATTTT. Its protein is CASSGQDGSNQPQHF.

The sample holds many counts of this clonotype. The gene calls are TRBV5-1 and TRBJ2-7, with 8 bases fitting TRBD2. V gave up 5 bases and J gave up 0 bases; unmatched junction bases: 7. CDR1 and CDR2 from the germline V gene are SGHRS and YFSETQ. CDR3 length: 15 amino acids. In DNA, the CDR3 is TGCGCCAGCAGATCTATAGCGGGAACCTCCTACGAGCAGTACTTC. Translated: CASRSIAGTSYEQYF.

This clonotype was detected only a few times. The chain is built from TRBV6-5 and TRBJ1-1, with unresolved D. Germline-derived CDR1 and CDR2 are MNHEY and SVGAGI. Trimming removed 2 bases at V and 4 bases at J, with 2 bases between. The CDR3 contains 11 residues. DNA for the CDR3: TGTGCCAGCAGTTACCCCACTGAAGCTTTCTTT. Its protein product is CASSYPTEAFF.

This clonotype was seen repeatedly, ten times or more. The chain uses TRBV6-2 or TRBV6-3 and TRBJ2-7; perhaps D is TRBD1 or TRBD2 (5 bases each). Trimming shortened V by 2 bases and J by 4 bases, and 12 bases separated the two germline ends. Germline V gene lookup returns CDR1 MNHEY and CDR2 SVGEGT. This CDR3 contains 14 residues. This chain's CDR3 is CASSYGGRHYEQYF. CDR3 coding DNA: TGTGCCAGCAGTTACGGGGGACGGCATTACGAGCAGTACTTC.

Only a few counts were recorded for this clonotype. V gene TRBV30 combines with J gene TRBJ2-3; 8 bases match TRBD2. Germline lookup yields CDR1 GTSNPN and CDR2 SVGIG (reference sequence). The length of the CDR3 is 13 residues. V gave up 3 bases and J gave up 4 bases; unmatched junction bases: 3. The chain's CDR3 is CAWSSGSPDTQYF. For the CDR3, the DNA is TGTGCCTGGAGCAGCGGGAGCCCAGATACGCAGTATTTT.

This chain links TRBV28 with TRBJ1-4; D is undetermined. This CDR3 comprises 13 residues. The germline gives CDR1 MDHEN, CDR2 SYDVKM. The V gene lost 3 bases and the J gene lost 7 bases, with 9 bases spanning the gap. CDR3 DNA sequence: TGTGCCAGCAGTTTCAGAGTAGGTGAAAAACTGTTTTTT. Amino acid sequence: CASSFRVGEKLFF.

This clonotype was seen ten or more times. The J gene is TRBJ2-1, the V gene TRBV7-6, with D maybe TRBD1 (6 bases). Looked up from germline, CDR1 is SGHVS and CDR2 is FNYEAQ. The CDR3 consists of 14 residues. V dropped 5 bases and J dropped 9 bases, with 17 bases sitting between them. The CDR3 DNA follows: TGTGCCAGCAGCCCCTGGACCGGGACATTTGAGCAGTTCTTC. This translates into CASSPWTGTFEQFF.

This clonotype has a handful of counts. The chain links TRBV7-9 to TRBJ2-3; 9 nucleotides match TRBD2. This CDR3 is 16 amino acids long. In germline, CDR1 is SEHNR, CDR2 FQNEAQ (reference sequence). Trimming cost V 5 bases and J 3 bases; bases outside gene matches: 9. The CDR3 nucleotides are TGTGCCAGCAGCCCCCTGATAGCGGGAGTGACAGATACGCAGTATTTT. It translates to CASSPLIAGVTDTQYF. The variable domain in full, with the rest retrieved from reference TRBV7-9 and TRBJ2-3, is DTGVSQNPRHKITKRGQNVTFRCDPISEHNRLYWYRQTLGQGPEFLTYFQNEAQLEKSRLLSDRFSAERPKGSFSTLEIQRTEQGDSAMYLCASSPLIAGVTDTQYFGPGTRLTVL.

This clonotype was detected only once. This sequence joins TRBV10-3 and TRBJ1-1; 7 bases are a match to TRBD1. Germline CDR1 and CDR2: ENHRY and SYGVKD. J was trimmed by 1 base and V by 4 bases; bases with no gene match: 0. The CDR3 sequence is 13 residues long. The CDR3 DNA reads as TGTGCCATCAGTGGGGACAGGAACACTGAAGCTTTCTTT. Translated, it gives CAISGDRNTEAFF.